This T cell receptor beta chain was sequenced in a study of T cell responses to AZD1222 COVID-19 vaccine. Study-level points and caveats: Close to half of spike-specific TCRs reportedly recognize unmutated variant regions.

For this clone: Its specificity is unknown.

The assay was immunoSEQ multiplex PCR, and TCRdb's table has in-frame clones only and misses some. The sample carries more than 95,000 clones, 85% to 90% recorded once. CDR1 is MNHEY and CDR2 is SVGEGT in the germline V gene. Between the trimmed V and J ends, which lost 5 bases and 2 bases, there was a span of 18 bases. The length of the CDR3 is 16 residues. The material was peripheral blood, obtained on day 0 of AZD1222 vaccination. The TCR originated in an adult in good health. The chain links TRBV6-2 or TRBV6-3 to TRBJ1-1; D is undetermined. In nucleotides, the CDR3 is TGTGCCAGCAGTATCACCTTGGGTCAGGACAACACTGAAGCTTTCTTT. This sequence encodes CASSITLGQDNTEAFF.